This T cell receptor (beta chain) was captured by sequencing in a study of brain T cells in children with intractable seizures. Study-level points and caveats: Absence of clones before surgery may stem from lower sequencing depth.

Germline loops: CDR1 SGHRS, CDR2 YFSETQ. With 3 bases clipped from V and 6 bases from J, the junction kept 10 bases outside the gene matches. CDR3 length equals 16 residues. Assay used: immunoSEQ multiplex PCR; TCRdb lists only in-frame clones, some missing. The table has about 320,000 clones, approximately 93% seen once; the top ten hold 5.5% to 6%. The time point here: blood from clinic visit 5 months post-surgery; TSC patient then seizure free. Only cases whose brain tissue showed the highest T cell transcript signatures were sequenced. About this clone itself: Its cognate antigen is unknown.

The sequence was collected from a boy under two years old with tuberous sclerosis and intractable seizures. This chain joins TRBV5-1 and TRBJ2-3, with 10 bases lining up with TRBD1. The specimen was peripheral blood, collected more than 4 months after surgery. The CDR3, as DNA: TGCGCCAGCAGCTCCAAGCACCGGGACAGGGGCGATACGCAGTATTTT. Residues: CASSSKHRDRGDTQYF.